This TCR beta chain came from a study of blood T cell repertoires in COVID-19 (dated by TCRdb to between 2020 and 2021). Context from the whole study: The collaborator samples originated in the United States, Italy and Spain and spanned the acute and convalescent phases of COVID-19. A de-identified subject ID, COVID-19 status, age in years and sex were almost always included in the sample metadata. The samples were drawn from two sources: the first 160 participants of the ongoing ImmuneRACE study, and over 1,000 subjects contributed by 6 global collaborators. HLA class I and class II types, where available, came from metadata supplied by the sample provider rather than from assay-based typing. Subjects who had been exposed to COVID-19, were actively infected with it, or had recovered from it provided the deeply sampled blood TCRbeta repertoires that made up the dataset. The repertoires were released in a freely available public database meant as a resource for research on the immune response to SARS-CoV-2. The material from the prospective study consisted of cDNA or gDNA derived from T cells, B-cell-depleted T cells, or PBMCs.

TCRbeta CDR3 regions were amplified from genomic DNA using the immunoSEQ Assay, a bias-controlled multiplex PCR. The original pipeline was this. Within the assay, amplification of reference gene primers was used to estimate how many nucleated cells each sample contained. To quantify the absolute abundance of each unique TCRbeta CDR3 rearrangement, sequence reads were collapsed and filtered. Productive Simpson clonality was computed per sample as the square root of Simpson's diversity index over productive rearrangements. Imported from immuneACCESS, the table was reduced by TCRdb to in-frame sequences with V and J called. These copies leave out some clones; in studies compared against another copy, an unresolved V gene accounts for under half, and the cause of the remainder is not known. V, J and clone size are those of that table, while D and trimming were read from the DNA. This sample comprises tens of thousands of clones, about nine tenths of them detected only once. Jointly, the top ten make up about 3.7% of the sample.

Paper-wide results and their limitations: How much clinical and demographic metadata was included differed by source and by participant, and the metadata was provided uncurated.

Regarding this clone: This clone's antigen is unknown. No clone much larger than this one lies a single base away; base qualities are absent.

The collaborating institutions used their own protocols to collect whole blood in K2EDTA tubes. For TCRbeta analysis, collaborators shipped samples in one of three forms: frozen whole blood, isolated PBMCs, or DNA extracted from either of those sample types. V is clipped by 0 bases and J by 3 bases, and the sequence between their germline boundaries is 21 bases long. Its CDR3 holds 18 amino acids, cysteine through phenylalanine. Just the 54-base CDR3 DNA is kept, in frame starting at base 1. CDR1 and CDR2 are drawn from the germline V gene: MNHGY, SAAAGT. This sequence was found in a woman in her sixties or seventies with acute or convalescent COVID-19. Sequenced material: peripheral blood. Here the chain combines TRBV6-8 and TRBJ2-7, and perhaps TRBD2 as D gene, on 6 matching bases. CDR3 region: CASSYSPLPLAVFYEQYF. The DNA reads as follows: TGTGCCAGCAGTTACTCGCCCCTCCCACTAGCTGTATTCTACGAGCAGTACTTC.